Listed below are T cell receptor beta chains from one sample, sequenced in a study of cytomegalovirus exposure and HLA in healthy donors. Generated by immunoSEQ multiplex PCR, the TCRdb table keeps only in-frame clones and is missing some. The sample is made up of about 120,000 clones, and the top ten hold roughly 4% of it. Material for sequencing was PBMCs. The origin of the receptors is a man younger than 30 in good health and CMV-seronegative. CDR3s include the opening cysteine and the closing phenylalanine or tryptophan. A D gene is named only where the DNA matches it firmly.

cdr3_aa	cdr3_nt	v_call	j_call	d_call
CASGGARTANYGYTF	TGTGCCAGCGGAGGGGCCCGGACTGCTAACTATGGCTACACCTTC	TRBV9	TRBJ1-2	-
CASSPHRTEGYGYTF	TGTGCCAGCAGCCCTCATCGGACGGAGGGCTATGGCTACACCTTC	TRBV7-9	TRBJ1-2	-
CASSGTGANQPQHF	TGCGCCAGCAGTGGGACAGGGGCGAATCAGCCCCAGCATTTT	TRBV10-2	TRBJ1-5	TRBD1
CASSGLAGGPDTQYF	TGTGCCAGCAGTGGACTAGCGGGGGGGCCAGATACGCAGTATTTT	TRBV6-1	TRBJ2-3	TRBD2
CASSQDVLNSYNEQFF	TGTGCCAGCAGCCAAGACGTACTCAACTCCTACAATGAGCAGTTCTTC	TRBV4-2	TRBJ2-1	-
CASSPTGAGSYNEQFF	TGTGCCAGCTCACCGACAGGGGCGGGATCCTACAATGAGCAGTTCTTC	TRBV18	TRBJ2-1	TRBD1
CASSSTGVFGYTF	TGTGCCAGCAGTTCGACAGGCGTCTTTGGCTACACCTTC	TRBV28	TRBJ1-2	-
CASRKTTSGPLHF	TGTGCCAGCAGAAAGACGACTTCAGGGCCCCTCCACTTT	TRBV11-2	TRBJ1-6	-
CASSQSPQGPSNSPLHF	TGCGCCAGCAGCCAGTCTCCCCAGGGGCCATCGAATTCACCCCTCCACTTT	TRBV5-1	TRBJ1-6	-
CASSEVLGQRYF	TGTGCCAGCAGTGAGGTTTTGGGCCAACGGTACTTC	TRBV6-1	TRBJ2-7	-
CASSLWAGYTF	TGTGCCAGCAGTTTGTGGGCTGGCTACACCTTC	TRBV28	TRBJ1-2	-
CASSSLAEREETQYF	TGTGCCAGCAGTTCACTAGCGGAGAGGGAAGAGACCCAGTACTTC	TRBV5-6	TRBJ2-5	TRBD2
CASSPDRDSGANVLTF	TGCGCCAGCAGTCCAGACCGGGACTCTGGGGCCAACGTCCTGACTTTC	TRBV4-1	TRBJ2-6	-
CASSEVGGSTEAFF	TGTGCCAGCAGTGAAGTCGGGGGATCTACTGAAGCTTTCTTT	TRBV6-1	TRBJ1-1	-
CASSPSSGNTIYF	TGTGCCAGCAGCCCATCCTCTGGAAACACCATATATTTT	TRBV7-2	TRBJ1-3	-
CASSYNRGSGELFF	TGTGCCAGCAGCTACAACAGGGGATCCGGGGAGCTGTTTTTT	TRBV7-6	TRBJ2-2	TRBD1
CASSQTGTQETQYF	TGTGCCAGCAGTCAGACAGGTACTCAAGAGACCCAGTACTTC	TRBV6-5	TRBJ2-5	-
CASSLGWASGGINEQFF	TGTGCCAGCAGTTTAGGGTGGGCTAGCGGGGGTATTAATGAGCAGTTCTTC	TRBV27	TRBJ2-1	TRBD2
CASSRILAEGETQYF	TGCGCCAGCAGCCGAATACTAGCGGAGGGGGAGACCCAGTACTTC	TRBV4-1	TRBJ2-5	TRBD2
CASSFRRDYGYTF	TGTGCCAGCAGTTTTCGCAGGGACTATGGCTACACCTTC	TRBV28	TRBJ1-2	-
CASSVTGGGTEAFF	TGTGCCAGCAGCGTAACGGGAGGTGGCACTGAAGCTTTCTTT	TRBV9	TRBJ1-1	-
CASEGAGNTIYF	TGTGCCAGCGAGGGTGCTGGAAACACCATATATTTT	TRBV25-1	TRBJ1-3	-
CASSEGQVNQPQHF	TGTGCCAGTAGTGAGGGACAAGTGAATCAGCCCCAGCATTTT	TRBV19	TRBJ1-5	-
CASSYWTGGKRTEAFF	TGTGCCAGTAGTTACTGGACAGGGGGCAAACGGACTGAAGCTTTCTTT	TRBV19	TRBJ1-1	TRBD1
CASSLVGAGNTIYF	-	TRBV5-4	TRBJ1-3	-
CASSYGLARTVPYEQYF	TGCGCCAGCAGCTACGGACTAGCGAGGACGGTGCCCTACGAGCAGTACTTC	TRBV5-1	TRBJ2-7	TRBD2
CASRLSRGVGYTF	TGTGCCAGCAGACTCTCCCGCGGGGTGGGCTACACCTTC	TRBV5-6	TRBJ1-2	-
CASFSGLGNYGYTF	TGTGCCAGCTTTTCAGGGTTGGGAAACTATGGCTACACCTTC	TRBV2	TRBJ1-2	-
CASSTGLAGASGQYF	TGTGCCAGCAGCACGGGACTAGCGGGGGCCTCAGGTCAGTACTTC	TRBV5-6	TRBJ2-4	TRBD2
CASSPQRQGSHEQYF	TGTGCCAGCTCACCTCAGAGGCAGGGGTCCCACGAGCAGTACTTC	TRBV18	TRBJ2-7	-
CASSEWGLAGADTQYF	TGTGCCAGCAGTGAATGGGGACTAGCGGGTGCAGATACGCAGTATTTT	TRBV25-1	TRBJ2-3	TRBD2
CASSIINEQFF	TGTGCCAGCAGCATCATCAATGAGCAGTTCTTC	TRBV11-2	TRBJ2-1	-
CASSLNRDYEQYF	TGTGCCAGCAGCCTAAACAGGGACTACGAGCAGTACTTC	TRBV7-2	TRBJ2-7	-
CASSLGRNTEAFF	TGTGCCAGCAGCTTGGGCAGAAACACTGAAGCTTTCTTT	TRBV5-6	TRBJ1-1	-
CASSYYRLADEQFF	TGTGCCAGCAGTTACTACCGACTAGCGGACGAGCAGTTCTTC	TRBV6-5	TRBJ2-1	TRBD2
CASSILGTIKLNF	TGTGCCAGTAGTATTCTCGGGACTATCAAATTGAACTTC	TRBV19	TRBJ2-4	TRBD2
CSQGANTEAFF	TGCAGTCAGGGGGCCAACACTGAAGCTTTCTTT	TRBV20-1	TRBJ1-1	TRBD1
CASSVEAGGTYEQYF	TGTGCCAGCAGTGTTGAGGCAGGGGGAACCTACGAGCAGTACTTC	TRBV2	TRBJ2-7	TRBD1
CASSPTGTEAFF	TGCGCCAGCAGCCCGACAGGGACTGAAGCTTTCTTT	TRBV5-1	TRBJ1-1	TRBD1
CATYRGSGANVLTF	TGTGCCACCTACCGGGGGTCTGGGGCCAACGTCCTGACTTTC	TRBV15	TRBJ2-6	-
CASRMDRAPYEQYF	TGTGCCAGTAGGATGGACAGGGCCCCCTACGAGCAGTACTTC	TRBV19	TRBJ2-7	TRBD1
CASSLSGRAPETQYF	TGTGCCAGCAGCCTTAGCGGGAGGGCCCCAGAGACCCAGTACTTC	TRBV9	TRBJ2-5	TRBD2
CSVEGQGLGYQYF	TGCAGCGTTGAAGGTCAGGGACTGGGGTACCAGTACTTC	TRBV29-1	TRBJ2-5	-
CASSSSTGVFYEQYF	TGCGCCAGCAGCTCCTCTACAGGGGTGTTCTACGAGCAGTACTTC	TRBV5-1	TRBJ2-7	TRBD1
CASTIGGARGYTF	TGTGCCAGTACCATAGGGGGGGCGCGTGGCTACACCTTC	TRBV19	TRBJ1-2	-
CSVRQPSLGPEAFF	TGCAGCGTCCGACAACCGTCACTAGGGCCTGAAGCTTTCTTT	TRBV29-1	TRBJ1-1	-
CSGRGNNEAFF	TGCAGCGGCCGCGGGAACAATGAAGCTTTCTTT	TRBV29-1	TRBJ1-1	-
CASSYRQGQLVAFF	TGTGCCAGCAGTTACCGACAGGGACAGTTGGTAGCTTTCTTT	TRBV6-5	TRBJ1-1	TRBD1
CASKGTGVNSPLHF	TGTGCCAGTAAAGGGACAGGGGTTAATTCACCCCTCCACTTT	TRBV19	TRBJ1-6	TRBD1
CASSLDLGANEQFF	TGCGCCAGCAGCTTGGATTTGGGGGCAAATGAGCAGTTCTTC	TRBV5-1	TRBJ2-1	-
CASSVTNRGSYNSPLHF	TGTGCCAGCAGCGTGACCAACAGGGGATCCTATAATTCACCCCTCCACTTT	TRBV4-2	TRBJ1-6	TRBD1
CASTGTGVTEAFF	TGTGCCAGTACCGGGACAGGGGTGACTGAAGCTTTCTTT	TRBV19	TRBJ1-1	TRBD1
CASSEDPGRYSNQPQHF	TGTGCCAGCAGTGAAGATCCCGGTCGGTATAGCAATCAGCCCCAGCATTTT	TRBV6-1	TRBJ1-5	-
CASSLITSGMNTGELFF	TGTGCCAGCAGCTTAATTACCAGCGGGATGAACACCGGGGAGCTGTTTTTT	TRBV7-9	TRBJ2-2	TRBD2
CASSWDRRGPNYGYTF	TGCGCCAGCAGCTGGGACAGGAGAGGTCCTAACTATGGCTACACCTTC	TRBV5-1	TRBJ1-2	TRBD1
CASSQTFSGIGQFF	TGCGCCAGCAGCCAGACTTTTTCAGGGATCGGGCAGTTCTTC	TRBV4-1	TRBJ2-1	-
CASSEKVGPGEAFF	TGCGCCAGCAGTGAGAAGGTGGGTCCGGGTGAAGCTTTCTTT	TRBV10-2	TRBJ1-1	-
CASRTEKVGNTEAFF	TGTGCCAGTCGGACTGAGAAAGTCGGGAACACTGAAGCTTTCTTT	TRBV2	TRBJ1-1	-
CASSPATGGKVYGYTF	TGCGCCAGCAGCCCCGCGACAGGGGGGAAGGTATATGGCTACACCTTC	TRBV5-1	TRBJ1-2	TRBD1
CASSYLQGINYGYTF	TGTGCCAGCAGTTACTTACAGGGGATCAACTATGGCTACACCTTC	TRBV6-5	TRBJ1-2	TRBD1